Listed below are T cell receptor beta chains from one sample, sequenced in a study of neoadjuvant nivolumab and ipilimumab in lung cancer. Generated by immunoSEQ multiplex PCR, the TCRdb table keeps only in-frame clones and is missing some. The sample shows approximately 19,000 clones, 75% to 90% of them seen only once. The sequences come from peripheral blood, collected before neoadjuvant nivolumab, alone or with ipilimumab. The origin of the receptors is an adult with non-small cell lung cancer. Each CDR3 is given with its conserved first and last residue. Each record gives: J gene, D gene, clone size, V gene, CDR3 protein, CDR3 DNA. The D gene is left open where the match is weak. Rows give clone size only sometimes, using once, few, many, or a class for an expanded clone.

j_call: TRBJ1-4
d_call: .
clone_size: .
v_call: TRBV30
cdr3_aa: CAWSNLEKLFF
cdr3_nt: TGTGCCTGGAGTAACTTGGAAAAACTGTTTTTT

j_call: TRBJ1-1
d_call: TRBD1
clone_size: .
v_call: TRBV30
cdr3_aa: CAWRTGGVNTEAFF
cdr3_nt: TGTGCCTGGAGAACAGGGGGCGTGAACACTGAAGCTTTCTTT

j_call: TRBJ2-7
d_call: TRBD2
clone_size: few
v_call: TRBV10-1
cdr3_aa: CASSNRDYTYEQYF
cdr3_nt: TGCGCCAGCAGCAACCGGGACTACACCTACGAGCAGTACTTC

j_call: TRBJ1-2
d_call: TRBD1
clone_size: .
v_call: TRBV18
cdr3_aa: CASSPAGTGNYGYTF
cdr3_nt: TGTGCCAGCTCACCAGCCGGGACAGGCAACTATGGCTACACCTTC

j_call: TRBJ1-1
d_call: .
clone_size: .
v_call: TRBV6-1
cdr3_aa: CASSEWDGPNTEAFF
cdr3_nt: TGTGCCAGCAGTGAATGGGACGGCCCGAACACTGAAGCTTTCTTT

j_call: TRBJ2-3
d_call: .
clone_size: .
v_call: TRBV4-1
cdr3_aa: CASSRILPGTDTQYF
cdr3_nt: TGCGCCAGCAGCCGCATCTTACCTGGCACAGATACGCAGTATTTT

j_call: TRBJ2-3
d_call: .
clone_size: .
v_call: TRBV7-2
cdr3_aa: CASSPQGTSTDTQYF
cdr3_nt: TGTGCCAGCAGCCCCCAAGGGACTAGCACAGATACGCAGTATTTT

j_call: TRBJ2-1
d_call: .
clone_size: .
v_call: TRBV5-1
cdr3_aa: CASFTSGSSYNEQFF
cdr3_nt: TGCGCCAGCTTCACCAGCGGGTCCTCCTACAATGAGCAGTTCTTC

j_call: TRBJ2-2
d_call: TRBD2
clone_size: few
v_call: TRBV10-3
cdr3_aa: CAISPQREITGELFF
cdr3_nt: TGTGCCATCAGTCCCCAGCGGGAGATCACCGGGGAGCTGTTTTTT

j_call: TRBJ2-1
d_call: .
clone_size: .
v_call: TRBV20-1
cdr3_aa: CSARDNEQFF
cdr3_nt: TGCAGTGCGCGAGACAATGAGCAGTTCTTC

j_call: TRBJ1-5
d_call: TRBD1
clone_size: few
v_call: TRBV6-6
cdr3_aa: CASSETGNQPQHF
cdr3_nt: TGTGCCAGCAGTGAGACAGGGAATCAGCCCCAGCATTTT

j_call: TRBJ2-7
d_call: .
clone_size: .
v_call: TRBV29-1
cdr3_aa: CSALVADSSYEQYF
cdr3_nt: TGCAGCGCCTTAGTAGCGGATTCCTCCTACGAGCAGTACTTC

j_call: TRBJ1-2
d_call: TRBD1
clone_size: few
v_call: TRBV2
cdr3_aa: CASIPGQPSRGYTF
cdr3_nt: TGTGCCAGCATCCCGGGACAGCCGTCTCGTGGCTACACCTTC

j_call: TRBJ2-7
d_call: .
clone_size: .
v_call: TRBV11-1
cdr3_aa: CASSPRSGSYEQYF
cdr3_nt: TGTGCCAGCAGCCCCCGGAGCGGCTCCTACGAGCAGTACTTC

j_call: TRBJ2-3
d_call: TRBD2
clone_size: once
v_call: TRBV19
cdr3_aa: CASSTSGRVGTDTQYF
cdr3_nt: TGTGCCAGTAGTACTAGCGGGAGGGTCGGCACAGATACGCAGTATTTT

j_call: TRBJ2-7
d_call: .
clone_size: .
v_call: TRBV5-1
cdr3_aa: CASSFGGGYEQYF
cdr3_nt: TGCGCCAGCAGCTTCGGGGGAGGTTACGAGCAGTACTTC

j_call: TRBJ1-4
d_call: .
clone_size: .
v_call: TRBV28
cdr3_aa: CASRVDRRPNEKLFF
cdr3_nt: TGTGCCAGCAGAGTAGACCGGCGGCCGAATGAAAAACTGTTTTTT

j_call: TRBJ1-2
d_call: .
clone_size: .
v_call: TRBV6-5
cdr3_aa: CASSDSSLSYTF
cdr3_nt: TGTGCCAGCAGTGACAGTTCTTTGAGCTACACCTTC

j_call: TRBJ1-1
d_call: .
clone_size: .
v_call: TRBV7-2
cdr3_aa: CASSLSRTRTEAFF
cdr3_nt: TGTGCCAGCAGCTTATCCCGGACGAGGACTGAAGCTTTCTTT

j_call: TRBJ2-1
d_call: TRBD2
clone_size: .
v_call: TRBV5-1
cdr3_aa: CASSPGTSGYNEQFF
cdr3_nt: TGCGCCAGCAGCCCTGGAACTAGCGGTTACAATGAGCAGTTCTTC

j_call: TRBJ2-5
d_call: TRBD1
clone_size: .
v_call: TRBV5-1
cdr3_aa: CASSTDRARETQYF
cdr3_nt: TGCGCCAGCAGCACTGACAGGGCGCGGGAGACCCAGTACTTC

j_call: TRBJ2-2
d_call: .
clone_size: .
v_call: TRBV9
cdr3_aa: CASSVDYVTNTGELFF
cdr3_nt: TGTGCCAGCAGCGTAGACTACGTTACGAACACCGGGGAGCTGTTTTTT

j_call: TRBJ2-2
d_call: .
clone_size: .
v_call: TRBV9
cdr3_aa: CASSPHTNTGELFF
cdr3_nt: TGTGCCAGCAGCCCTCACACGAACACCGGGGAGCTGTTTTTT

j_call: TRBJ1-2
d_call: TRBD1
clone_size: .
v_call: TRBV7-9
cdr3_aa: CASSLGDRAGYTF
cdr3_nt: TGTGCCAGCAGCTTAGGGGACAGGGCTGGCTACACCTTC

j_call: TRBJ1-5
d_call: .
clone_size: .
v_call: TRBV7-9
cdr3_aa: CASSLGGSTDQPQHF
cdr3_nt: TGTGCCAGCAGCTTAGGGGGTTCTACCGATCAGCCCCAGCATTTT

j_call: TRBJ1-2
d_call: TRBD1
clone_size: .
v_call: TRBV5-6
cdr3_aa: CASSFVGREGADGYTF
cdr3_nt: TGTGCCAGCAGCTTTGTGGGGCGGGAGGGGGCTGATGGCTACACCTTC

j_call: TRBJ2-1
d_call: TRBD2
clone_size: .
v_call: TRBV10-3
cdr3_aa: CAISVGLAGDNEQFF
cdr3_nt: TGTGCCATCAGTGTCGGACTAGCGGGAGATAATGAGCAGTTCTTC